This T cell receptor beta chain was found in a study of post-analysis software for immune sequencing data. Study context: There were relapsing-remitting, secondary progressive and progressive-relapsing multiple sclerosis among the disease courses included.

Findings and limits, study-wide: Normalized Chao1 diversity in multiple sclerosis patients fell significantly below that of controls. With TRBV5-6, TRBV5-1 and TRBV20-1 included, roughly five TRBV segments were more frequent in patients than in controls. Batch-mates among the samples co-clustered strongly by F measure.

The V and J ends lost 3 bases and 7 bases, in that order; junction bases with no gene match: 6. CDR3 size: 13 residues. Germline values: CDR1 SGHRS, CDR2 YFSETQ. As for this clonotype: What it recognizes is unknown.

Incorporated into the TCR beta cDNA libraries were unique molecular identifiers, which served to reduce PCR and sequencing biases. MiXCR was run by TCRdb on the PCR reads, yielding one entry per CDR3 protein. This table has approximately 630,000 distinct CDR3 sequences, 55% to 60% appearing once. The sample taken for sequencing was blood. The origin of this receptor is a girl aged 2-10 years with multiple sclerosis. This chain connects TRBV5-1 to TRBJ2-7; TRBD1 matches 8 bases. The DNA of the CDR3 is TGCGCCAGCAGCTATGGACAGGGCTTGGAGCAGTACTTC. Residues: CASSYGQGLEQYF.